Shown below are 19 T cell receptor beta chains from a single sample sequenced in a study of blood T cell repertoires in COVID-19. Measured with immunoSEQ multiplex PCR; TCRdb has only the in-frame clones, and not every one. The table shows some 170,000 clones, with approximately 85% occurring only once. Source material: PBMCs or T cells enriched from blood (not recorded which). Receptors originate from a man aged 35 to 55 who had recovered from COVID-19.

V usage is TRBV9 and J usage is TRBJ1-2, with D perhaps matching TRBD1 (5 bases). The germline gives CDR1 SGDLS, CDR2 YYNGEE. The CDR3 loop spans 12 amino acids. The V gene lost 4 bases and the J gene lost 8 bases, with 12 bases spanning the gap. CDR3 nucleotide sequence: TGTGCCAGCAGCCCCGGGGGGTCCGGCTACACCTTC. This codes for CASSPGGSGYTF. Filled out from reference TRBV9 and TRBJ1-2, the complete variable domain reads DSGVTQTPKHLITATGQRVTLRCSPRSGDLSVYWYQQSLDQGLQFLIQYYNGEERAKGNILERFSAQQFPDLHSELNLSSLELGDSALYFCASSPGGSGYTFGSGTRLTVV.

The chain carries TRBV7-2 and TRBJ1-6; TRBD1 is a possible D gene (5 bases). The CDR3 sequence is 14 residues long. Per germline, CDR1 SGHTA and CDR2 FQGNSA. V was trimmed by 7 bases and J by 4 bases, leaving 11 bases between them. Here the CDR3 reads CASTLGGYNSPLHF. The DNA for the CDR3 is TGTGCCAGCACCCTTGGGGGGTATAATTCACCCCTCCACTTT.

This sequence joins TRBV9 and TRBJ2-4, with 9 bases that match TRBD1. Germline values: CDR1 SGDLS, CDR2 YYNGEE. This CDR3 is 14 amino acids long. V lost 3 bases to trimming and J lost 8 bases; unmatched junction nucleotides: 6. For the CDR3, the DNA is TGTGCCAGCAGCGAATCGGGACAGGGCCACATTCAGTACTTC. As protein: CASSESGQGHIQYF. The whole variable domain, filled in from reference TRBV9 and TRBJ2-4, reads DSGVTQTPKHLITATGQRVTLRCSPRSGDLSVYWYQQSLDQGLQFLIQYYNGEERAKGNILERFSAQQFPDLHSELNLSSLELGDSALYFCASSESGQGHIQYFGAGTRLSVL.

This chain connects TRBV25-1 to TRBJ1-5, with D maybe TRBD1 (5 bases). The germline gives CDR1 MGHDK, CDR2 SYGVNS. The CDR3 length is 13 residues. V lost 3 bases, J lost 6 bases, and 9 bases lay in between. Written as DNA, the CDR3 is TGTGCCAGCAGTGAGGGGCAGGGTCAGCCCCAGCATTTT. Translating it yields CASSEGQGQPQHF. The variable domain in full, completed from reference TRBV25-1 and TRBJ1-5, reads EADIYQTPRYLVIGTGKKITLECSQTMGHDKMYWYQQDPGMELHLIHYSYGVNSTEKGDLSSESTVSRIRTEHFPLTLESARPSHTSQYLCASSEGQGQPQHFGDGTRLSIL.

The chain combines TRBV5-1 with TRBJ1-5, with unresolved D. V gave up 0 bases and J gave up 1 base, with 11 bases separating them. The V gene's germline CDR1 is SGHRS and CDR2 YFSETQ. This CDR3 comprises 16 residues. Here the CDR3 DNA reads TGCGCCAGCAGCTTGGGGTCCGGGGTAAGCAATCAGCCCCAGCATTTT. This gives the protein CASSLGSGVSNQPQHF.

The chain couples TRBV5-1 to TRBJ1-1, with 11 bases identical to TRBD1. The CDR3 runs 15 residues. Losses at the gene ends were 4 bases for V and 4 bases for J; bases not matched to a gene: 6. Germline-derived CDR1 and CDR2 are SGHRS and YFSETQ. Here the CDR3 reads CASSPGDRGSTEAFF. CDR3 bases: TGCGCCAGCAGCCCGGGGGACAGGGGGAGCACTGAAGCTTTCTTT.

The chain joins TRBV28 to TRBJ1-1; 10 bases fit TRBD1. The CDR3 has 14 residues. Trimming removed 8 bases from V and 4 bases from J; junction bases left unmatched: 7. In germline, CDR1 is MDHEN, CDR2 SYDVKM. CDR3 sequence (DNA): TGTGCCAGCCGAGGGACAGGGGCGATCACTGAAGCTTTCTTT. Protein sequence: CASRGTGAITEAFF.

The chain's CDR3 is CASSFLYEQYF. The CDR3 DNA follows: TGTGCCAGCAGCTTCCTCTACGAGCAGTACTTC. V usage is TRBV11-2 and J usage is TRBJ2-7; D remains ambiguous. The V and J ends lost 3 bases and 3 bases respectively, with 3 bases between them. The CDR3 has 11 residues. Germline V gene lookup returns CDR1 SGHAT and CDR2 FQNNGV.

The sample holds a few counts of this clone. The chain joins TRBV28 to TRBJ1-4, with a possible D match to TRBD1 (5 bases). The CDR3 extends over 14 amino acids. V was clipped by 1 base and J by 4 bases, with 7 bases between them. Germline V gives CDR1 MDHEN, CDR2 SYDVKM. The CDR3 loop is CASSLSGFNEKLFF. CDR3 bases: TGTGCCAGCAGTTTATCAGGGTTTAATGAAAAACTGTTTTTT.

V and J are TRBV28 and TRBJ1-2; 9 positions match TRBD1. The CDR3 runs 16 residues. After removal of 4 bases from V and 4 bases from J, the junction contained 10 bases not matched to a gene. Germline V gene lookup returns CDR1 MDHEN and CDR2 SYDVKM. The CDR3 bases are TGTGCCAGCAGTTCCGCCCGGGACAGGGAGGGCTATGGCTACACCTTC. This sequence encodes CASSSARDREGYGYTF.

In its sample, this clone was seen once. The genes are TRBV7-9 and TRBJ2-5; a weak D match, TRBD1 (5 bases). This CDR3 region has 15 residues. V was trimmed by 1 base and J by 3 bases, leaving 12 bases between them. Per germline, CDR1 SEHNR and CDR2 FQNEAQ (reference sequence). DNA for the CDR3: TGTGCCAGCAGCTTAGAAGGCATAGGGGAAGAGACCCAGTACTTC. Residues: CASSLEGIGEETQYF.

The chain joins TRBV3-1 (or the pseudogene TRBV3-2) to TRBJ2-7; a weak D match, TRBD2 (6 bases). Trimming took 1 base from V and 2 from J, leaving 12 bases between them. CDR1 and CDR2 (germline): LGHDT, YNNKEL (reference sequence). The CDR3 spans 15 residues. The CDR3 here is CASSQAWREPYEQYF. CDR3 in DNA: TGTGCCAGCAGCCAAGCTTGGCGGGAACCCTACGAGCAGTACTTC.

The CDR3 loop reads CASSLRQDSTGYTF. CDR3 bases: TGCGCCAGCAGCTTGCGGCAGGACTCGACTGGCTACACCTTC. The rearrangement uses TRBV5-1 and TRBJ1-2; D unclear. Germline CDR1 reads SGHRS; CDR2 reads YFSETQ. The ends were cut back, 1 base at V and 7 bases at J, with 14 bases in the middle. The length of the CDR3 is 14 residues.

This chain connects TRBV4-2 to TRBJ2-7; tentatively, D is TRBD1 (6 bases). Germline CDR1 reads LGHNA; CDR2 reads YNFKEQ. Trimming removed 2 bases from V and 5 bases from J, with 13 bases in between. CDR3 size: 14 residues. In DNA, the CDR3 is TGTGCCAGCAGCCAATTAAAGGCAGGGGACGAGCAGTACTTC. This gives the protein CASSQLKAGDEQYF.

This clone was detected many times. V and J are TRBV7-2 and TRBJ2-1, with 7 bases fitting TRBD2. This CDR3 has 15 residues. The V gene end was trimmed by 5 bases and the J gene end by 3 bases; junction bases not matched to a gene: 7. The germline gives CDR1 SGHTA, CDR2 FQGNSA. The DNA for the CDR3 is TGTGCCAGCAGCCTAGGACTAGACCGCTACAATGAGCAGTTCTTC. This encodes CASSLGLDRYNEQFF.

The gene calls are TRBV7-9 and TRBJ1-5, with TRBD1 identical over 7 bases. This CDR3 is 16 amino acids long. The J segment lost 6 bases and the V segment lost 5 bases, leaving 13 bases of the junction unmatched. CDR1 and CDR2 (germline): SEHNR, FQNEAQ (reference sequence). The CDR3 protein is CASSNPRGPFGQPQHF. The CDR3 region has the DNA TGTGCCAGCAGCAATCCTAGGGGGCCTTTCGGTCAGCCCCAGCATTTT.

This clone was seen a few times. The V gene is TRBV24-1, the J gene TRBJ1-2; 8 nucleotides match TRBD1. Germline V gives CDR1 KGHDR, CDR2 SFDVKD. The CDR3 sequence is 13 residues long. J gave up 7 bases and V 6 bases, and 6 bases lay outside the gene matches. This CDR3 is CATSNQGAGGYTF. The CDR3 nucleotides read TGTGCCACCAGTAATCAGGGGGCCGGTGGCTACACCTTC.

This chain uses TRBV24-1 with TRBJ1-2; TRBD1 matches at 7 bases. This CDR3 region has 14 residues. From germline, CDR1 is KGHDR and CDR2 SFDVKD. J lost 8 bases, V lost 2 bases, and 7 bases had no gene match. CDR3 sequence (DNA): TGTGCCACCAGTGATTCCGACAGGGCGGGGGGCTACACCTTC. Protein product: CATSDSDRAGGYTF.

This sequence joins TRBV14 and TRBJ1-2, with no clear D. V lost 2 bases, J lost 2 bases, and 9 bases lay in between. The CDR3 is 14 amino acids. The germline V gene has CDR1 SGHDN and CDR2 FVKESK. The CDR3 protein is CASSQMGRNYGYTF. The CDR3 DNA reads TGTGCCAGCAGCCAAATGGGCAGGAACTATGGCTACACCTTC.